A single sample gave rise to the 20 T cell receptor beta chains below, sequenced in a study of T cell responses to AZD1222 COVID-19 vaccine. Sequencing was performed with immunoSEQ multiplex PCR; in TCRdb, only in-frame clones are kept and a portion is missing. The sample records tens of thousands of clones, 85% being singletons. The starting material was peripheral blood, obtained on day 0 of AZD1222 vaccination. The receptors derive from an adult in good health.

This clone was recorded once. This chain connects TRBV12-3 or TRBV12-4 to TRBJ2-7, with D perhaps matching TRBD2 (6 bases). This CDR3 is 13 amino acids long. V was pared by 7 bases and J by 2 bases, with 12 bases between. The CDR3 DNA reads TGTGCCAGCACTAAGGACTATACCTACGAGCAGTACTTC. Its protein product is CASTKDYTYEQYF.

This chain connects TRBV19 to TRBJ2-7; D possibly corresponds to TRBD1 (5 bases). There are 16 residues in the CDR3. Germline lookup yields CDR1 LNHDA and CDR2 SQIVND (reference sequence). The V and J ends lost 5 bases and 2 bases respectively, with 19 bases between them. The CDR3 here is CASSENMWQGPYEQYF. DNA for the CDR3: TGTGCCAGTAGTGAAAACATGTGGCAGGGCCCCTACGAGCAGTACTTC. The variable domain in full, with the rest retrieved from reference TRBV19 and TRBJ2-7, is DGGITQSPKYLFRKEGQNVTLSCEQNLNHDAMYWYRQDPGQGLRLIYYSQIVNDFQKGDIAEGYSVSREKKESFPLTVTSAQKNPTAFYLCASSENMWQGPYEQYFGPGTRLTVT.

This chain uses TRBV19 with TRBJ2-2; 7 bases fit TRBD1. Germline V gene data show CDR1 as LNHDA and CDR2 as SQIVND (reference sequence). CDR3 length equals 16 residues. The ends lost 7 bases at V and 6 bases at J; junction bases unmatched: 14. This CDR3 is CASTLRQGVLSGELFF. The CDR3 bases are TGTGCCAGTACCTTGCGGCAGGGGGTTCTCTCCGGGGAGCTGTTTTTT. The entire variable domain, with the rest obtained from reference TRBV19 and TRBJ2-2, is as follows: DGGITQSPKYLFRKEGQNVTLSCEQNLNHDAMYWYRQDPGQGLRLIYYSQIVNDFQKGDIAEGYSVSREKKESFPLTVTSAQKNPTAFYLCASTLRQGVLSGELFFGEGSRLTVL.

The genes are TRBV2 and TRBJ1-1; TRBD1 matches 10 bases. V lost 3 bases, J lost 4 bases, and 2 bases stayed unmatched. The germline gives CDR1 SNHLY, CDR2 FYNNEI. This CDR3 has 14 amino acids. As DNA, the CDR3 is TGTGCCAGCAGTGAGACAGGGGGCCCCACTGAAGCTTTCTTT. Protein: CASSETGGPTEAFF.

DNA for the CDR3: TGTGCCAGCAGTTTAAACGGCGAGCAGTACTTC. Translation: CASSLNGEQYF. V gene TRBV12-3 or TRBV12-4 combines with J gene TRBJ2-7, with D unclear. V was cut by 2 bases and J by 6 bases, with 5 bases left in between. CDR3 length equals 11 residues.

The chain combines TRBV19 with TRBJ2-1; 12 bases agree with TRBD2. This CDR3 is 18 amino acids long. Germline assignment: CDR1 LNHDA and CDR2 SQIVND (reference sequence). V was clipped by 0 bases and J by 5 bases; unmatched bases: 8. The CDR3 loop reads CASSIDGWTSGAHNEQFF. The CDR3 DNA is TGTGCCAGTAGTATAGATGGGTGGACTAGCGGGGCCCACAATGAGCAGTTCTTC.

CDR3 region: CASSFSIAGNTIYF. The CDR3 DNA reads as TGTGCCAGCAGTTTTTCGATCGCTGGAAACACCATATATTTT. The gene calls are TRBV28 and TRBJ1-3, with D uncertain. Germline V gene sequence: CDR1 MDHEN, CDR2 SYDVKM. The CDR3 spans 14 residues. V lost 3 bases, J lost 2 bases, and 8 bases lay in between.

In DNA form, the CDR3 reads TGTGCCAGCAGTCCACAGAGCACGGGGAGCACTGAAGCTTTCTTT. It encodes CASSPQSTGSTEAFF. The chain has TRBV2 and TRBJ1-1, with D unresolved. The V gene's germline CDR1 is SNHLY and CDR2 FYNNEI. V gave up 5 bases and J gave up 4 bases, with 17 bases separating them. The CDR3 runs 15 residues.

This rearrangement joins TRBV19 to TRBJ1-5; D ambiguous. The length of the CDR3 is 14 residues. Germline CDR1 LNHDA, CDR2 SQIVND (reference sequence). The ends were cut back, 7 bases at V and 3 bases at J, with 13 bases in the middle. The CDR3 protein is CASNGRFSNQPQHF. The CDR3 DNA sequence: TGTGCCAGTAACGGGAGGTTCTCCAATCAGCCCCAGCATTTT.

This chain joins TRBV9 and TRBJ1-2; no reliable D call. The CDR3 has 15 residues. Germline CDR1 and CDR2: SGDLS and YYNGEE. V gave up 4 bases and J gave up 0 bases, with 13 bases separating them. This CDR3 is CASSSDPTANYGYTF. The CDR3 DNA reads TGTGCCAGCAGCTCCGACCCCACGGCTAACTATGGCTACACCTTC.

The chain employs TRBV25-1 and TRBJ2-3; D gene uncertain. The germline CDR1 and CDR2 sequences are MGHDK and SYGVNS. V lost 8 bases and J 1 base, leaving 7 bases between the germline ends. The CDR3 sequence is 12 residues long. The CDR3 DNA reads as TGTGCCAGCGGCCCCGGCACAGATACGCAGTATTTT. This translates into CASGPGTDTQYF.

As DNA, the CDR3 is TGTGCCAGCAGTTACGAGGGCTATAACTACGAGCAGTACTTC. It specifies CASSYEGYNYEQYF. The J gene is TRBJ2-7, the V gene TRBV6-6, with D possibly matching TRBD2 (5 bases). The V and J ends lost 2 bases and 3 bases respectively, with 11 bases between them. Germline values: CDR1 MNHNY, CDR2 SVGAGI (reference sequence). The CDR3 is 14 amino acids.

The chain joins TRBV7-8 to TRBJ2-6, with no clear D. With 1 base removed from V and 0 bases from J, the gap between germline ends came to 13 bases. Germline V gives CDR1 SGHVS, CDR2 FQNEAQ. CDR3 length equals 18 residues. The DNA of the CDR3 is TGTGCCAGCAGCTTAGTAGGATTAGATTTCTCTGGGGCCAACGTCCTGACTTTC. As protein: CASSLVGLDFSGANVLTF.

The rearrangement joins TRBV14 to TRBJ1-1; D is ambiguous. Germline CDR1 and CDR2: SGHDN and FVKESK. The CDR3 length is 13 residues. Trimming pared 3 bases from V and 5 bases from J, leaving 10 bases between. The CDR3 is CASSQGPRTEAFF. In DNA form, the CDR3 reads TGTGCCAGCAGCCAGGGTCCTAGGACTGAAGCTTTCTTT.

This chain links TRBV7-9 with TRBJ2-1, with a possible D match to TRBD1 (6 bases). This CDR3 contains 15 residues. Trimming cost V 2 bases and J 1 base, with 9 bases left between them. The germline CDR1 and CDR2 sequences are SEHNR and FQNEAQ (reference sequence). The CDR3 protein is CASSLQGSSYNEQFF. The CDR3 nucleotides are TGTGCCAGCAGCTTACAGGGGTCTTCCTACAATGAGCAGTTCTTC. Drawing the rest from reference TRBV7-9 and TRBJ2-1, the complete variable domain is DTGVSQNPRHKITKRGQNVTFRCDPISEHNRLYWYRQTLGQGPEFLTYFQNEAQLEKSRLLSDRFSAERPKGSFSTLEIQRTEQGDSAMYLCASSLQGSSYNEQFFGPGTRLTVL.

This chain uses TRBV5-5 with TRBJ1-1; D uncertain. There are 14 residues in the CDR3. Germline V gives CDR1 SGHKS, CDR2 YYEKEE (reference sequence). V gave up 2 bases and J gave up 1 base, with 9 bases separating them. The CDR3 sequence: CASSLDARNTEAFF. CDR3 sequence (DNA): TGTGCCAGCAGCTTAGACGCCAGGAACACTGAAGCTTTCTTT.

The chain joins TRBV6-7 to TRBJ2-3; D is ambiguous. TRBV6-7 is classed as an ORF, of uncertain function. The length of the CDR3 is 13 residues. V shed 2 bases and J shed 7 bases, with 10 bases lying between them. The chain's CDR3 is CASSYADLNTQYF. The CDR3 nucleotides are TGTGCCAGCAGTTACGCGGATCTGAATACGCAGTATTTT.

In DNA, the CDR3 is TGTGCCAGCTCATCCGGGGGGGCGAAAAATGAGCAGTTCTTC. Translated: CASSSGGAKNEQFF. The chain is built from TRBV18 and TRBJ2-1, with TRBD2 identical over 8 bases. CDR1 and CDR2 (germline): KGHSH, LQKENI. The CDR3 loop spans 14 amino acids. Trimming at V came to 5 bases and at J to 7 bases, leaving 7 bases not matched to a gene.

The chain has TRBV7-8 and TRBJ1-2, with TRBD1 as a possible D gene (5 bases). The CDR3 is 15 amino acids. V gave up 5 bases and J gave up 1 base, with 14 bases separating them. The germline V gene encodes CDR1 SGHVS and CDR2 FQNEAQ. CDR3 residues: CASSRGDGGNYGYTF. Written as DNA, the CDR3 is TGTGCCAGCAGCCGCGGGGATGGGGGTAACTATGGCTACACCTTC.

V usage is TRBV7-9 and J usage is TRBJ2-1; 9 bases are a match to TRBD2. CDR3 length: 17 residues. J was trimmed by 4 bases and V by 1 base; bases with no gene match: 8. Germline V gene lookup returns CDR1 SEHNR and CDR2 FQNEAQ (reference sequence). CDR3 sequence reads: CASSLGSGLAPYNEQFF. The CDR3 DNA follows: TGTGCCAGCAGCTTAGGTTCCGGACTAGCGCCTTACAATGAGCAGTTCTTC.